This is a list of T cell receptor beta chains from one sample in a study of CD8 T cells in ankylosing spondylitis. TCRdb called the 5' RACE reads again in MiXCR, with one record for every CDR3 protein. The data contain over 200,000 distinct CDR3 sequences, roughly a tenth of them seen just once; the ten biggest clones take up less than 25%. The sample was blood, either unsorted or a sorted T cell fraction (not recorded which). These receptors came from a male donor with ankylosing spondylitis or in good health (not recorded which). CDR3s include the opening cysteine and the closing phenylalanine or tryptophan. Fields, in order: CDR3 protein, CDR3 DNA, J gene, clone size, V gene, D gene. D genes are given only for firm matches. Clone size appears in some rows only: once, few, many, or a class for an expanded clone.

CASSGTTSTDTQYF,TGCGCCAGCAGTGGGACTACCAGCACAGATACGCAGTATTTT,TRBJ2-3,many,TRBV5-1,TRBD2
CASSLDGVNTGELFF,TGTGCCAGCAGCTTAGATGGAGTTAACACCGGGGAGCTGTTTTTT,TRBJ2-2,NA,TRBV11-3,NA
CSATQEPEAFF,TGCAGTGCTACCCAGGAACCTGAAGCTTTCTTT,TRBJ1-1,many,TRBV20-1,NA
CASSPTLSSYEQYF,TGTGCTAGCAGCCCTACCTTGAGCTCCTACGAGCAGTACTTC,TRBJ2-7,many,TRBV7-7,NA
CASSLAGNTYTEAFF,TGTGCCAGCAGCTTGGCGGGCAACACCTACACTGAAGCTTTCTTT,TRBJ1-1,many,TRBV5-8,NA
CASSLARGEKLFF,TGCGCCAGCAGCCTTGCCCGGGGTGAAAAACTGTTTTTT,TRBJ1-4,few,TRBV5-1,NA
CSAGPTSDTQYF,TGCAGTGCTGGGCCGACCTCGGATACGCAGTATTTT,TRBJ2-3,NA,TRBV20-1,NA
CASSKDLAGDADTQYF,TGTGCCAGCAGCAAAGACCTAGCGGGGGACGCAGATACGCAGTATTTT,TRBJ2-3,many,TRBV21-1,NA
CASSLAQGLAEQYF,TGCGCCAGCAGCTTGGCCCAGGGTCTCGCCGAGCAGTACTTC,TRBJ2-7,NA,TRBV5-1,NA
CASSPTRGTYEQYF,TGTGCCAGCAGCCCGACGAGGGGAACCTACGAGCAGTACTTC,TRBJ2-7,few,TRBV14,NA
CASRVRGGETQHF,TGTGCCAGCAGAGTCAGGGGTGGTGAAACCCAGCATTTT,TRBJ1-5,many,TRBV2,NA
CASGTGTYEQYF,TGTGCCAGCGGGACAGGAACCTACGAGCAGTACTTC,TRBJ2-7,many,TRBV6-1,TRBD1
CASRLLAAGDEQFF,TGTGCCAGCAGATTACTAGCGGCGGGGGATGAGCAGTTCTTC,TRBJ2-1,NA,TRBV6-5,TRBD2
CASSLDDGLTSPLHF,TGCGCCAGCAGCTTGGATGACGGCCTGACTTCACCCCTCCACTTT,TRBJ1-6,few,TRBV5-1,NA
CASSLSSYQETQYF,TGTGCCAGCAGTTTAAGCAGCTACCAAGAGACCCAGTACTTC,TRBJ2-5,many,TRBV27,NA
CSARAGTGGIYEQYF,TGCAGTGCTAGGGCCGGGACAGGGGGAATCTACGAGCAGTACTTC,TRBJ2-7,NA,TRBV20-1,TRBD1
CASSQAGGQRDEQYF,TGTGCCAGCAGCCAAGCGGGGGGGCAACGAGACGAGCAGTACTTC,TRBJ2-7,many,TRBV7-9,TRBD2
CASREGQGHSNQPQHF,TGTGCCAGCAGGGAGGGACAGGGACATAGCAATCAGCCCCAGCATTTT,TRBJ1-5,few,TRBV2,TRBD1
CASSFQGDLLNTEAFF,TGTGCCAGCAGCTTTCAAGGGGACCTATTGAACACTGAAGCTTTCTTT,TRBJ1-1,many,TRBV5-6,NA
CSASGRDGGYTF,TGCAGTGCTAGCGGCAGGGATGGGGGCTACACCTTC,TRBJ1-2,NA,TRBV20-1,NA
CSAVWISEAFF,TGCAGCGCCGTGTGGATATCCGAAGCTTTCTTT,TRBJ1-1,few,TRBV29-1,NA
CASSVDERQNTEAFF,TGTGCCAGCAGCGTAGACGAGCGGCAGAACACTGAAGCTTTCTTT,TRBJ1-1,many,TRBV9,NA
CSAKPPADVSSYNEQFF,TGCAGTGCTAAACCCCCCGCGGACGTGTCCTCCTACAATGAGCAGTTCTTC,TRBJ2-1,many,TRBV20-1,NA
CSAREDRDNYGYTF,TGCAGTGCTAGAGAAGACAGGGACAACTATGGCTACACCTTC,TRBJ1-2,many,TRBV20-1,TRBD1
CASSYLRVKFETDTQYF,TGTGCCAGCAGTTACCTCAGGGTTAAGTTCGAGACAGATACGCAGTATTTT,TRBJ2-3,many,TRBV6-5,NA
CSASTSGGVRETQYF,TGCAGTGCTTCGACTAGCGGGGGGGTCCGGGAGACCCAGTACTTC,TRBJ2-5,many,TRBV20-1,TRBD2